A single sample is the source of the 14 T cell receptor beta chains below, sequenced in a study of blood T cell repertoires in COVID-19. Libraries were prepared by immunoSEQ multiplex PCR; TCRdb keeps only in-frame clonotypes and omits some of them. This table has some 340,000 clones, 83% appearing once. Sequencing input: peripheral blood. The receptors were gathered from a young man with active or convalescent COVID-19.

The sample holds a few counts of this clone. The chain carries TRBV7-2 and TRBJ2-5, with a tentative D call TRBD2 (6 bases). Trimming left V 4 bases short and J 4 bases short, with 22 bases between. Germline V gene sequence: CDR1 SGHTA, CDR2 FQGNSA. The CDR3 totals 17 residues. CDR3 in DNA: TGTGCCAGCAGCTCCCGACTCCTGGGACTGCCCGGAGAGACCCAGTACTTC. Translation gives CASSSRLLGLPGETQYF. The complete variable domain, with remaining parts taken from reference TRBV7-2 and TRBJ2-5, reads GAGVSQSPSNKVTEKGKDVELRCDPISGHTALYWYRQSLGQGLEFLIYFQGNSAPDKSGLPSDRFSAERTGGSVSTLTIQRTQQEDSAVYLCASSSRLLGLPGETQYFGPGTRLLVL.

This rearrangement joins TRBV19 to TRBJ2-7; tentative D call: TRBD2 (7 bases). The CDR3 has 16 amino acids. Trimming cost V 3 bases and J 5 bases, with 20 bases left between them. Germline V lookup: CDR1 LNHDA, CDR2 SQIVND (reference sequence). DNA for the CDR3: TGTGCCAGTAGTATTTCGGGAGGCAGGGGCCTCAACGAGCAGTACTTC. Protein: CASSISGGRGLNEQYF.

This clone came up once. V is TRBV16 and J is TRBJ2-7; TRBD2 matches at 7 bases. The CDR3 has 14 amino acids. V lost 2 bases to trimming and J lost 0 bases; unmatched junction nucleotides: 1. Germline CDR1 is KGHSY and CDR2 is FQNENV. The CDR3 DNA reads TGTGCCAGCAGCCAAAGCGGGGACTCCTACGAGCAGTACTTC. The encoded protein is CASSQSGDSYEQYF.

The genes are TRBV29-1 and TRBJ2-2; D not resolved. V was clipped by 1 base and J by 0 bases, with 6 bases between them. The CDR3 runs to 14 residues. Germline CDR1 and CDR2: SQVTM and ANQGSEA. The CDR3: CSVEAIANTGELFF. The CDR3 DNA reads as TGCAGCGTTGAAGCTATCGCGAACACCGGGGAGCTGTTTTTT.

The chain has TRBV4-1 and TRBJ2-3; no definite D call. The CDR3 loop spans 14 amino acids. Germline CDR1 and CDR2: MGHRA and YSYEKL. The germline V and J ends were trimmed by 1 base and 6 bases, with 11 bases remaining between them. The CDR3 sequence is CASSQGPVRDTQYF. For the CDR3, the DNA is TGCGCCAGCAGCCAAGGCCCGGTGAGGGATACGCAGTATTTT.

The chain joins TRBV28 to TRBJ1-2; no reliable D call. CDR3 length: 13 amino acids. Trimming took 6 bases from V and 1 from J, leaving 9 bases between them. Germline loops: CDR1 MDHEN, CDR2 SYDVKM. This CDR3 reads CASSLPLNYGYTF. CDR3 DNA: TGTGCCAGCAGCCTACCGCTTAACTATGGCTACACCTTC.

This clone appeared a few times. This rearrangement joins TRBV19 to TRBJ2-5; D unresolved. Between the trimmed V and J ends, which lost 4 bases and 5 bases, there was a span of 11 bases. Germline CDR1 and CDR2: LNHDA and SQIVND (reference sequence). The CDR3 extends over 13 amino acids. CDR3 nucleotides: TGTGCCAGTAGTACGCTAAATCGGGAGACCCAGTACTTC. As protein: CASSTLNRETQYF.

This chain uses TRBV11-3 with TRBJ1-2, with D perhaps matching TRBD1 (5 bases). V was clipped by 5 bases and J by 3 bases, with 13 bases between them. Germline V gene lookup returns CDR1 SGHNT and CDR2 YENEEA. The length of the CDR3 is 14 residues. The CDR3 nucleotides are TGTGCCAGCAGCGAACGACCGGGGGACTATGGCTACACCTTC. Protein sequence: CASSERPGDYGYTF.

V and J are TRBV6-5 and TRBJ1-2; D might be TRBD1 (5 bases). Between the trimmed V and J ends, which lost 4 bases and 4 bases, there was a span of 19 bases. The CDR3 runs 16 residues. The V gene's germline CDR1 is MNHEY and CDR2 SVGAGI. The CDR3 sequence: CASSSGEVTRPYGYTF. The CDR3 DNA sequence: TGTGCCAGCAGTTCGGGGGAAGTGACACGACCCTATGGCTACACCTTC.

The genes are TRBV6-5 and TRBJ1-6; the D gene is possibly TRBD1 (6 bases). The CDR3 is made up of 15 amino acids. Germline CDR1 reads MNHEY; CDR2 reads SVGAGI. Trimming stripped 0 bases from V and 9 bases from J, with 12 bases between. The CDR3 here is CASSYSGRGTSPLHF. The CDR3 region has the DNA TGTGCCAGCAGTTACTCGGGAAGGGGGACTTCACCCCTCCACTTT.

The V call is TRBV2, the J call TRBJ1-6, with D hard to call. CDR1 SNHLY and CDR2 FYNNEI come from the germline V gene. The CDR3 is made up of 12 amino acids. Trimming pared 4 bases from V and 4 bases from J, leaving 2 bases between. Here the CDR3 DNA reads TGTGCCAGCAGTGCTTATAATTCACCCCTCCACTTT. Translating it yields CASSAYNSPLHF.

The genes are TRBV24-1 and TRBJ2-7, with 13 positions matching TRBD2. Germline CDR1 reads KGHDR; CDR2 reads SFDVKD. The junction had 14 bases not matched to a gene; V was cut back by 1 base and J by 9 bases. The CDR3 runs to 18 residues. CDR3: CATSDLGDTRTSGSGQYF. The CDR3 nucleotides read TGTGCCACCAGTGATTTAGGGGACACAAGGACTAGCGGGAGCGGGCAGTACTTC.

The chain is built from TRBV2 and TRBJ1-6, with D unclear. The CDR3 runs to 12 residues. Germline CDR1 reads SNHLY; CDR2 reads FYNNEI. The V and J ends lost 8 bases and 10 bases respectively, with 12 bases between them. The DNA for the CDR3 is TGTGCCAGCGATGCCGGGGAGTCACCCCTCCACTTT. Translating gives CASDAGESPLHF.

This chain uses TRBV27 with TRBJ2-1; 13 bases line up with TRBD2. Trimming cost V 2 bases and J 8 bases; bases outside gene matches: 3. The germline V gene encodes CDR1 MNHEY and CDR2 SMNVEV (reference sequence). The CDR3 sequence is 15 residues long. DNA for the CDR3: TGTGCCAGCAGTTTAAGGACTAGCGGGGGCGATGAGCAGTTCTTC. Translation: CASSLRTSGGDEQFF.